The sequence of this T cell receptor beta chain was determined in a study of cytomegalovirus exposure and HLA in healthy donors. Details on this clone: The antigen is undetermined.

Repertoires were generated with immunoSEQ multiplex PCR, while TCRdb's copy carries only in-frame clones and drops some. The table includes over 150,000 clones, approximately 87% detected once. This CDR3 spans 15 amino acids. CDR1 and CDR2 from the germline V gene are MNHNY and SVGAGI (reference sequence). Trimming removed 6 bases at V and 1 base at J, with 15 bases between. Study-level findings and limits: The study found most TCR sequences rare, yet found some public TCRs in many donors.

This TCR came from a woman aged 30 to 39 in good health and CMV-seronegative. Sequenced input: PBMCs. This chain uses TRBV6-6 with TRBJ1-1, with TRBD1 as a possible D gene (5 bases). The CDR3 loop is CASSDSKTGNTEAFF. The CDR3 bases are TGTGCCAGCAGCGACTCCAAAACAGGGAACACTGAAGCTTTCTTT.